Shown below are 2 T cell receptor beta chains from a single sample sequenced in a study of response to subunit inactivated influenza vaccine. MiXCR, run by TCRdb on the RT-PCR reads, gives a single entry per CDR3 protein. The table lists more than 400,000 distinct CDR3 sequences, over 9.5% of them singletons. Sequenced here: PBMCs from blood, sampled more than 35 days after vaccination. The source is a man between 45 and 60 years old who received an inactivated influenza vaccine.

This clonotype was seen a few times. The rearrangement joins TRBV11-2 to TRBJ2-3; the D gene could be TRBD1 or TRBD2 (6 bases each). The V and J ends lost 2 bases and 4 bases respectively, with 13 bases between them. The CDR3 spans 15 residues. Germline V gene data show CDR1 as SGHAT and CDR2 as FQNNGV. The CDR3 nucleotides read TGTGCCAGCAGCTTAAGGGGGAGGCTAGCAGATACGCAGTATTTT. Its translation is CASSLRGRLADTQYF.

The CDR3 is CASRIGQEWFF. CDR3 DNA sequence: TGCGCCAGCAGAATAGGTCAAGAGTGGTTCTTC. The chain joins TRBV5-1 to TRBJ2-1; D unresolved. Germline CDR1 and CDR2: SGHRS and YFSETQ. The CDR3 extends over 11 amino acids. Trimming cost V 5 bases and J 15 bases, with 15 bases left between them.